Shown below are 2 T cell receptor beta chains from a single sample sequenced in a study of control samples from healthy donors and cancer patients. Profiled with immunoSEQ multiplex PCR; TCRdb holds only in-frame clones, not every one. The sample records 98,000 or so clones, 70% to 85% being singletons. The material sequenced was blood. These receptors all stem from a man between 18 and 35 years old in good health.

This chain connects TRBV24-1 to TRBJ1-5; D perhaps matches TRBD1 (5 bases). V lost 2 bases to trimming and J lost 3 bases, with 22 bases between them. The CDR3 is 19 residues long. Germline V gene sequence: CDR1 KGHDR, CDR2 SFDVKD. The CDR3, as DNA: TGTGCCACCAGTGATTCCCCGGCAGGGTCGTTGGGGCTCAATCAGCCCCAGCATTTT. This translates into CATSDSPAGSLGLNQPQHF.

This chain connects TRBV13 to TRBJ2-7, with D perhaps being TRBD1 or TRBD2 (5 bases each). This CDR3 has 12 residues. CDR1 and CDR2 (germline): PRHDT, FYEKMQ (reference sequence). Between the trimmed V and J ends, which lost 5 bases and 4 bases, there was a span of 9 bases. CDR3: CASSPGAYEQYF. CDR3 in DNA: TGTGCCAGCAGCCCCGGGGCATACGAGCAGTACTTC.